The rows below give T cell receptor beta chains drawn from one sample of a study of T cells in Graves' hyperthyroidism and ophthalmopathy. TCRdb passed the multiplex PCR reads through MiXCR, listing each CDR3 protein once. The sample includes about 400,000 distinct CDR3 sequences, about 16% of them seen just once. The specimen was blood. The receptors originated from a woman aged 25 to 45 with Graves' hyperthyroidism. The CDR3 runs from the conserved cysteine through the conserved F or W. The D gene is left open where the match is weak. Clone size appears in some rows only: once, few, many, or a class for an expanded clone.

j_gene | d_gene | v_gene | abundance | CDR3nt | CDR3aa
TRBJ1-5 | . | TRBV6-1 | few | TGTGCCAGCAGTTCCCAGGCATTATCGTCCCAGCATTTT | CASSSQALSSQHF
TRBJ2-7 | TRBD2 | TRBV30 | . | TGTGCCTGGAGTGTGGGACTAGCGGGATACTACGAGCAGTACTTC | CAWSVGLAGYYEQYF
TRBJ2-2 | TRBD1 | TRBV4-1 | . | TGCGCCAGCAGCCAGGGGGACAGGGAAGGAACCGGGGAGCTGTTTTTT | CASSQGDREGTGELFF
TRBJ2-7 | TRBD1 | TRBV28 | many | TGTGCCAGCAGTTTTACGGACAGGGTCCTACCCTACGAGCAGTACTTC | CASSFTDRVLPYEQYF
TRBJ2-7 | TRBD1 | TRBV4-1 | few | TGCGCCAGCAGCCTTTACCTAAGGGACAGGGGCCACGAGCAGTACTTC | CASSLYLRDRGHEQYF
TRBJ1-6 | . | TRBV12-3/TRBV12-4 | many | TGTGCCAGCAGTTTAGGGGGTTTCCCAGGTTCACCCCTCCACTTT | CASSLGGFPGSPLHF
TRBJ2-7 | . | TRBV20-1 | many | TGCAGTGCTAGCCTAGCTGGGGGCTACGAGCAGTACTTC | CSASLAGGYEQYF
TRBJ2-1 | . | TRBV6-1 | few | TGTGCCAGCCATCTCAACAATGAGCAGTTCTTC | CASHLNNEQFF
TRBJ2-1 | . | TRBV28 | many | TGTGCCAGCAGTTTAACAGGGTCGGGAAATGAGCAGTTCTTC | CASSLTGSGNEQFF
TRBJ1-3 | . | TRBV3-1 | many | TGTGCCAGCAGCCAAGGGAGCTCTGGAAACACCATATATTTT | CASSQGSSGNTIYF
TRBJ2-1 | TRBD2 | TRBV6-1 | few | TGTGCCAGCAGTGATACTAGCGGGAGGAGTAGGAAGCAGTTCTTC | CASSDTSGRSRKQFF
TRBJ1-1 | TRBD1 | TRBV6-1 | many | TGTGCCAGCAGTTCCCCGGGACAGGGGGCTGTCACTGAAGCTTTCTTT | CASSSPGQGAVTEAFF
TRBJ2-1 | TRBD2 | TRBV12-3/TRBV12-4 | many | TGTGCCAGCAGTACCGGGACTAGCGGGCCTAGCTCCTACAATGAGCAGTTCTTC | CASSTGTSGPSSYNEQFF
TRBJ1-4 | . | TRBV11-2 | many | TGTGCCAGCAGCAAAGGGCAGGGTCCAGCAACTAATGAAAAACTGTTTTTT | CASSKGQGPATNEKLFF